This TCR beta chain was captured by sequencing in a study of blood T cells in healthy people across ages. General study findings and limits: Researchers deemed the diversity estimates from one million T cells underestimates. Long-lived donors exceeded aged donors in naive CD4+ cells and diversity. Percentage of naive T cells showed a strong correlation with TCR beta diversity.

V was clipped by 6 bases and J by 0 bases; unmatched bases: 7. There are 17 residues in the CDR3. Germline CDR1 and CDR2: SGDLS and YYNGEE. Worth noting for this clonotype: As yet, its antigen is unknown.

A J-beta primer mix and a sample-barcoded 5' primer were used in a second PCR of about 7 to 12 cycles. The template-switch adaptor, which had 12 random nucleotides, put a tag on each cDNA molecule. Each CDR3 protein gets one entry after TCRdb re-called the 5' RACE reads with MiXCR. This table has roughly 2 million distinct CDR3 sequences, about 49% appearing once. The sample comprised blood. The sequence came from a woman in her 40s in good health. V usage is TRBV9 and J usage is TRBJ2-1; 12 positions match TRBD2. The CDR3 here is CASTETSGGPSYNEQFF. CDR3 DNA sequence: TGTGCCAGCACCGAGACTAGCGGGGGCCCCTCCTACAATGAGCAGTTCTTC.